The present entry profiles one TCR beta chain with its context. Its antigen is unknown. The sample originates from a study of cytomegalovirus exposure and HLA in healthy donors. General observations from the study: Immune exposure information comprised only CMV serostatus.

Amplification used 60 Vbeta primers and 13 Jbeta primers. The data were produced by immunoSEQ multiplex PCR, yet TCRdb's version contains in-frame clones alone and is incomplete. The sample carries around 130,000 clones, roughly 80% recorded once. CDR1 and CDR2 from the germline V gene are SGHNT and YYREEE (reference sequence). The CDR3 sequence is 14 residues long. This receptor was identified in a boy between 5 and 17 years old in good health and CMV-seronegative. The sample comprised PBMCs. The chain joins TRBV5-4 to TRBJ2-5, with TRBD1 matching 9 bases. The closer fit of TRBJ2-7 to the DNA end suggests the J call may be wrong. CDR3 residues: CASSPRTGETEQYF. The CDR3 DNA follows: TGTGCCAGCAGCCCCCGGACAGGGGAAACCGAGCAGTACTTC.